Following are 9 T cell receptor beta chains from one sample sequenced in a study of metastatic and nonmetastatic thyroid tumors. Treatment of any kind had been given to no patient before thyroid surgery. Via MiXCR, TCRdb re-called the PCR reads. The repertoire includes roughly 5,900 clones, 20% to 30% of them detected once, and around 10% sits in the top ten. Sample: adjacent normal tissue. The receptors shown here come from a male donor with papillary thyroid cancer or a benign thyroid nodule (not recorded which). Some clones in this sample may be carry-over from other donors' samples.

There are many counts of this clone. Likely a read error: the CDR3 ends without its conserved phenylalanine or tryptophan. V gene TRBV9 combines with J gene TRBJ2-7; TRBD2 aligns across 7 bases. The CDR3 is made up of 13 amino acids. V gave up 0 bases and J gave up 5 bases; unmatched junction bases: 2. Germline V gene data show CDR1 as SGDLS and CDR2 as YYNGEE. The CDR3 sequence is CASSVGGRNEQYL. The CDR3 region has the DNA TGTGCCAGCAGCGTAGGCGGGAGAAACGAGCAGTACCTC.

This clone has more than one count but fewer than ten. J is TRBJ1-4 and V is TRBV7-2; D is perhaps TRBD1 (6 bases). Germline CDR1 reads SGHTA; CDR2 reads FQGNSA. V shed 3 bases and J shed 8 bases, with 10 bases lying between them. This CDR3 has 13 amino acids. The CDR3 nucleotides read TGTGCCAGCAGCTTCGCAGGGGAGGAAAAACTGTTTTTT. Protein sequence: CASSFAGEEKLFF.

The chain links TRBV24-1 to TRBJ2-1; 11 nucleotides agree with TRBD1. The CDR3 runs 14 residues. CDR1 and CDR2 (germline): KGHDR, SFDVKD. Trimming at V came to 6 bases and at J to 6 bases, leaving 3 bases not matched to a gene. In nucleotides, the CDR3 is TGTGCCACCAGTCCCGGGACAGGGGGCAATGAGCAGTTCTTC. Its protein is CATSPGTGGNEQFF.

The chain uses TRBV7-8 and TRBJ1-1; D possibly corresponds to TRBD1 (6 bases). Trimming shortened V by 5 bases and J by 3 bases, and 19 bases separated the two germline ends. The CDR3 length is 16 residues. Germline CDR1 reads SGHVS; CDR2 reads FQNEAQ. The CDR3 is CASSRFLRGEDTEAFF. The CDR3 DNA reads TGTGCCAGCAGCCGATTTCTCAGGGGTGAGGACACTGAAGCTTTCTTT. The entire variable domain, with the rest obtained from reference TRBV7-8 and TRBJ1-1, is as follows: GAGVSQSPRYKVAKRGQDVALRCDPISGHVSLFWYQQALGQGPEFLTYFQNEAQLDKSGLPSDRFFAERPEGSVSTLKIQRTQQEDSAVYLCASSRFLRGEDTEAFFGQGTRLTVV.

This clone has just a few counts. The gene calls are TRBV5-1 and TRBJ2-7, with D perhaps matching TRBD2 (6 bases). V lost 5 bases and J lost 0, with 9 bases in between. The V gene's germline CDR1 is SGHRS and CDR2 YFSETQ. The CDR3 has 13 residues. The CDR3 nucleotides read TGCGCCAGCAGGGAGGGAAGCTCCTACGAGCAGTACTTC. Translation gives CASREGSSYEQYF.

By proportion, this clone is medium-sized. The chain has TRBV20-1 and TRBJ1-1, with D tentatively TRBD1 (5 bases). Between the trimmed V and J ends, which lost 0 bases and 8 bases, there was a span of 13 bases. Per the germline V gene, CDR1 is DFQATT and CDR2 is SNEGSKA (reference sequence). The CDR3 has 13 amino acids. In DNA form, the CDR3 reads TGCAGTGCTAGAGATCTCGGAGAGGGGGAAGCTTTCTTT. It encodes CSARDLGEGEAFF.

In this sample, this clone turned up a few times. The chain couples TRBV6-1 to TRBJ1-1, with 9 nucleotides matching TRBD1. Germline assignment: CDR1 MNHNS and CDR2 SASEGT. This CDR3 is built from 15 residues. V was pared by 2 bases and J by 3 bases, with 4 bases of the junction left unmatched. The CDR3 spells CASSEYGQGYTEAFF. CDR3 coding DNA: TGTGCCAGCAGTGAATACGGACAGGGGTACACTGAAGCTTTCTTT.

This clone was seen a handful of times. The chain combines TRBV5-8 with TRBJ2-7, with 10 bases identical to TRBD1. Losses at the gene ends were 0 bases for V and 2 bases for J; bases not matched to a gene: 5. The CDR3 is 16 amino acids. Germline-derived CDR1 and CDR2 are SGHTS and YDEGEE. The CDR3 region is CASSLGYGQGAYEQYF. CDR3 coding DNA: TGTGCCAGCAGCTTGGGTTACGGACAGGGGGCCTACGAGCAGTACTTC.

In regard to this clone: A much larger clone lies one base from this, so it may be a read error. V is TRBV6-5 and J is TRBJ1-2; 9 positions match TRBD1. The germline V gene encodes CDR1 MNHEY and CDR2 SVGAGI. The CDR3 contains 14 residues. This CDR3 is CASSYSTGGYVYTF. The CDR3 nucleotides read TGTGCCAGCAGTTACTCGACAGGGGGATATGTCTACACCTTC.